This T cell receptor beta chain is from a study of cytomegalovirus exposure and HLA in healthy donors. About the research overall: Earlier, 150 million to 200 million T cells were analyzed, and fewer than 120 million unique TCR beta sequences were found among them.

V trimming: 4 bases; J trimming: 3 bases; junction bases outside the gene matches: 4. CDR3 length: 14 amino acids. Germline V gives CDR1 LNHDA, CDR2 SQIVND (reference sequence). Remarks on this clone: Its antigen remains unknown.

13 Jbeta primers and 60 Vbeta primers were used for the PCR. TCRdb keeps only in-frame clones here, not all; method: immunoSEQ multiplex PCR. The sample has 210,000 or so clones, approximately 84% seen once. Study-wide results and limits: In presence/absence analyses, roughly uniform sequencing depth across donors was assumed.

This chain joins TRBV19 and TRBJ1-2, with 8 bases aligning to TRBD1. The sequencing input was PBMCs. The clonotype was recovered from a woman between 40 and 50 years old in good health and CMV-seronegative. In DNA, the CDR3 is TGTGCCAGTAGTACGTCGACAGGGGACTATGGCTACACCTTC. It translates to CASSTSTGDYGYTF.